This entry is about one T cell receptor beta chain. CDR1 and CDR2 from the germline V gene are SGHDT and YYEEEE. CDR3 size: 15 residues. V gave up 5 bases and J gave up 0 bases, with 13 bases separating them. The data belong to a study of blood T cell repertoires in COVID-19. Study-level background: The origin of the acute and convalescent COVID-19 samples was the United States, Italy and Spain.

Some clones are missing from TCRdb's copy, which holds only in-frame ones; the method was immunoSEQ multiplex PCR. Here the sample spans about 280,000 clones, about 89% being singletons. This chain joins TRBV5-6 and TRBJ2-3; D is perhaps TRBD2 (6 bases). The TCR was taken from a middle-aged woman who had recovered from COVID-19. Material for sequencing was peripheral blood. DNA for the CDR3: TGTGCCAGCAGACCAGGGAGCGGGAGCACAGATACGCAGTATTTT. Its protein is CASRPGSGSTDTQYF. Full variable domain (remainder filled in from reference TRBV5-6 and TRBJ2-3): DAGVTQSPTHLIKTRGQQVTLRCSPKSGHDTVSWYQQALGQGPQFIFQYYEEEERQRGNFPDRFSGHQFPNYSSELNVNALLLGDSALYLCASRPGSGSTDTQYFGPGTRLTVL.